The present entry profiles one T cell receptor beta chain with its context. The data derive from a study of technical replicates of blood from a few donors. The CDR3 contains 13 residues. From germline, CDR1 is SGHKS and CDR2 YYEKEE (reference sequence). V lost 4 bases and J lost 6; bases outside the gene matches: 5. Assay used: immunoSEQ multiplex PCR; TCRdb lists only in-frame clones, some missing. Counted here are 100,000 or so clones, roughly 95% occurring once; the ten biggest clones make up 0.2% to 0.25%. The receptor comes from a human donor in good health. The sample was T cells isolated from PBMCs. V is TRBV5-5 and J is TRBJ2-7; TRBD2 matches at 9 bases. Here the CDR3 reads CASSPRREGEQYF. As DNA, the CDR3 is TGTGCCAGCAGCCCTCGGCGGGAGGGCGAGCAGTACTTC.